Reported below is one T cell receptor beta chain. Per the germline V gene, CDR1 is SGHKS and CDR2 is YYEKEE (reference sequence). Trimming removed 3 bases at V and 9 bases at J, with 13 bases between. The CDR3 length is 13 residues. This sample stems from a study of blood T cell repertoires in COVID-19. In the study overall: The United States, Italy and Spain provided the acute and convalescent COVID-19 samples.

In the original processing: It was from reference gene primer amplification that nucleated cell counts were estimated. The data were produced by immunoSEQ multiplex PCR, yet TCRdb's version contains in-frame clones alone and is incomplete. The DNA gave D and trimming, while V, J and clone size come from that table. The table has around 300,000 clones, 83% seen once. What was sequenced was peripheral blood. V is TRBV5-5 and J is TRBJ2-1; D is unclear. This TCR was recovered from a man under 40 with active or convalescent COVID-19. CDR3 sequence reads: CASSSGGLGEQFF. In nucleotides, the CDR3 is TGTGCCAGCAGCTCCGGCGGTCTGGGTGAGCAGTTCTTC.